Presented here are 13 T cell receptor beta chains from one specimen sequenced in a study of blood T cell repertoires in COVID-19. Assay used: immunoSEQ multiplex PCR; TCRdb lists only in-frame clones, some missing. The sample consists of about 18,000 clones, approximately 91% of them appearing once. Material for sequencing was peripheral blood. The receptor set was obtained from a human donor in a cohort sampled during active COVID-19.

The chain carries TRBV11-2 and TRBJ2-3, with D possibly being TRBD2 (7 bases). The CDR3 extends over 17 amino acids. Germline V gives CDR1 SGHAT, CDR2 FQNNGV. V lost 5 bases to trimming and J lost 2 bases, with 20 bases between them. CDR3 sequence: CASSAGNRDYYTDTQYF. CDR3 coding DNA: TGTGCCAGCAGCGCGGGGAACAGGGACTACTACACAGATACGCAGTATTTT.

The chain employs TRBV14 and TRBJ2-2, with 11 nucleotides matching TRBD2. The CDR3 is 14 residues long. Per the germline V gene, CDR1 is SGHDN and CDR2 is FVKESK. The junction had 1 base not matched to a gene; V was cut back by 4 bases and J by 6 bases. CDR3 DNA: TGTGCCAGCAGCCTACTAGCGGGAGCCGGGGAGCTGTTTTTT. Its protein is CASSLLAGAGELFF.

The J gene is TRBJ1-5, the V gene TRBV10-3, with 8 bases that match TRBD1. Germline lookup yields CDR1 ENHRY and CDR2 SYGVKD. The CDR3 is 15 amino acids. V lost 6 bases and J lost 6; bases outside the gene matches: 10. CDR3 amino acids: CAIRGAGGEVQPQHF. CDR3 nucleotide sequence: TGTGCCATCAGGGGGGCAGGGGGCGAGGTTCAGCCCCAGCATTTT.

In this sample, this clone turned up once. V gene TRBV19 combines with J gene TRBJ1-3, with D uncertain. The V end was cut by 5 bases, the J end by 2 bases, with 7 bases between. The CDR3 is 13 amino acids. In germline, CDR1 is LNHDA, CDR2 SQIVND (reference sequence). CDR3 nucleotide sequence: TGTGCCAGTAGTTGGCTAGCTGGAAACACCATATATTTT. Its protein product is CASSWLAGNTIYF.

This chain joins TRBV5-1 and TRBJ2-5, with 10 nucleotides matching TRBD1. Trimming at V came to 9 bases and at J to 1 base, leaving 9 bases not matched to a gene. Germline V gene sequence: CDR1 SGHRS, CDR2 YFSETQ. This CDR3 contains 15 residues. CDR3: CATTGQGGPQETQYF. In nucleotides, the CDR3 is TGCGCCACCACTGGACAGGGGGGCCCCCAAGAGACCCAGTACTTC.

J is TRBJ1-2 and V is TRBV4-2; 7 nucleotides align to TRBD1. The V and J ends lost 2 bases and 8 bases, in that order; junction bases with no gene match: 8. Germline V gene data show CDR1 as LGHNA and CDR2 as YNFKEQ. The CDR3 extends over 14 amino acids. The CDR3 DNA follows: TGTGCCAGCAGCCAACAGACAGGGTCGAGCGGCTACACCTTC. Translating it yields CASSQQTGSSGYTF.

The CDR3: CASSLPGSAYEQYF. For the CDR3, the DNA is TGTGCCAGCAGCTTGCCGGGATCCGCCTACGAGCAGTACTTC. This chain connects TRBV5-4 to TRBJ2-7; a possible D gene is TRBD2 (5 bases). V was shortened by 1 base and J by 2 bases, with 10 bases between the two germline ends. Per germline, CDR1 SGHNT and CDR2 YYREEE (reference sequence). The CDR3 sequence is 14 residues long.

This clone appeared once. The CDR3 region has the DNA TGTGCCAGTACTGCGGGGCCTGGGGCCAACGTCCTGACTTTC. Protein sequence: CASTAGPGANVLTF. The rearrangement links TRBV6-5 to TRBJ2-6; D may be TRBD2 (6 bases). This CDR3 contains 14 residues. The germline CDR1 and CDR2 sequences are MNHEY and SVGAGI. Trimming stripped 9 bases from V and 2 bases from J, with 11 bases between.

The V and J genes are TRBV7-6 and TRBJ2-3, with a tentative D call TRBD2 (6 bases). The CDR3 totals 17 residues. Trimming took off 5 bases at V and 3 bases at J, with 21 bases between the two ends. Germline V gene sequence: CDR1 SGHVS, CDR2 FNYEAQ. CDR3 bases: TGTGCCAGCAGCCCAGTCCCTCCTATGAGCGGGACAGATACGCAGTATTTT. Its translation: CASSPVPPMSGTDTQYF.

The chain combines TRBV19 with TRBJ2-3, with 7 bases that match TRBD2. This CDR3 is built from 17 residues. Germline CDR1 is LNHDA and CDR2 is SQIVND (reference sequence). The ends lost 9 bases at V and 5 bases at J; junction bases unmatched: 20. CDR3 in DNA: TGTGCCAGCCTAGCGAGCGGGAAGGGGATATCTCTAGATACGCAGTATTTT. Translating it yields CASLASGKGISLDTQYF. The complete variable domain, with remaining parts taken from reference TRBV19 and TRBJ2-3, reads DGGITQSPKYLFRKEGQNVTLSCEQNLNHDAMYWYRQDPGQGLRLIYYSQIVNDFQKGDIAEGYSVSREKKESFPLTVTSAQKNPTAFYLCASLASGKGISLDTQYFGPGTRLTVL.

The chain joins TRBV5-6 to TRBJ1-3; possibly TRBD1 for D (5 bases). The CDR3 has 15 residues. V was trimmed by 4 bases and J by 0 bases, leaving 11 bases between them. Germline V gene sequence: CDR1 SGHDT, CDR2 YYEEEE. The CDR3 sequence is CASSSLGGSGNTIYF. In DNA form, the CDR3 reads TGTGCCAGCAGCAGCCTCGGGGGCTCTGGAAACACCATATATTTT.

The genes are TRBV5-1 and TRBJ2-7, with D possibly matching TRBD1 (6 bases). V lost 0 bases to trimming and J lost 6 bases, with 10 bases between them. This CDR3 is built from 13 residues. CDR1 and CDR2 from the germline V gene are SGHRS and YFSETQ. CDR3 protein: CASSLVDRREQYF. Written as DNA, the CDR3 is TGCGCCAGCAGCTTGGTAGACAGGCGCGAGCAGTACTTC.

This chain connects TRBV6-6 to TRBJ2-3, with 9 nucleotides matching TRBD1. CDR1 is MNHNY, CDR2 SVGAGI, per germline (reference sequence). This CDR3 comprises 15 residues. V lost 8 bases and J lost 5; bases outside the gene matches: 11. CDR3 in amino acids: CASALQGASGDTQYF. CDR3 DNA sequence: TGTGCCAGCGCATTACAGGGGGCTAGTGGAGATACGCAGTATTTT.